The present TCR beta chain was sequenced within a study of human T cells and chemical hapten exposure. With 7 bases removed from V and 2 bases from J, the gap between germline ends came to 12 bases. This CDR3 is 12 amino acids long. Per germline, CDR1 SQVTM and CDR2 ANQGSEA. TCRdb reprocessed the RACE reads with MiXCR, giving one entry per CDR3 protein. The sample includes about 96,000 distinct CDR3 sequences, about 9.3% of them seen just once. Time point: patch test 2, 6 weeks after DPC sensitization. Treatment given: therapeutic diphenylcyclopropenone sensitization with weekly scalp DPC. The sequences come from whole blood, collected in connection with sensitization to the hapten diphenylcyclopropenone (DPC). The J gene is TRBJ2-7, the V gene TRBV29-1; D may be TRBD2 (6 bases). This clonotype was obtained from a middle-aged woman with alopecia areata. Some clones in this sample may be carry-over from other donors' samples. CDR3 sequence: CSGGDGTYEQYF. The CDR3, as DNA: TGCAGCGGGGGGGACGGAACCTACGAGCAGTACTTC.